This T cell receptor beta chain was observed in a study of T cell repertoires in cytomegalovirus infection. Study-level background: Selected CMV epitopes included recently identified HLA-C-restricted ones as well as well-studied HLA-B-restricted ones. Matching HLA type, along with CMV infection, was indicated by public TCR beta signatures. Study conclusions and caveats: The ex vivo response showed dominance by HLA-C-restricted CMV-specific TCR beta clonotypes. Frequencies of public TCR beta families were cumulated, and this identified carriers of CMV plus the relevant HLA.

V gave up 4 bases and J gave up 2 bases; unmatched junction bases: 14. Germline-derived CDR1 and CDR2 are DFQATT and SNEGSKA (reference sequence). The CDR3 runs to 16 residues. One entry per CDR3 protein results from TCRdb running MiXCR on the reads. Of 300,000 to 400,000 distinct CDR3 sequences in the sample, more than 20% were seen once. Comments on this clonotype: Its antigen remains unknown.

The clonotype originates from a human donor in good health (CMV status not recorded). Some clones in this sample may be carry-over from other donors' samples. The gene calls are TRBV20-1 and TRBJ2-7; 7 bases match TRBD1. Material: cultured PBMCs, obtained from culture after CMV antigen stimulation. DNA of the CDR3: TGCAGTGCTACCCCTCATTATACGACAGGGCCCTACGAGCAGTACTTC. This translates into CSATPHYTTGPYEQYF.